This TCR beta chain was recorded in a study of CD8 T cells in ankylosing spondylitis. Whole-study results and caveats: Among TCR beta sequences, a motif of several highly homologous variants appeared characteristic of ankylosing spondylitis blood.

TCRdb reprocessed the 5' RACE reads via MiXCR and lists one record per CDR3 protein. The repertoire includes 750,000 to 850,000 distinct CDR3 sequences, 12% of them detected once, and less than 0.65% sits in the top ten. A word on this clonotype: What it binds is unknown.

Trimming removed 3 bases at V and 0 bases at J, with 11 bases between. Germline assignment: CDR1 SQVTM and CDR2 ANQGSEA. This CDR3 has 14 residues. Sample: blood, either unsorted or a sorted T cell fraction (not recorded which). This TCR was recovered from a male donor with ankylosing spondylitis. J is TRBJ1-1 and V is TRBV29-1; D may be TRBD1 (5 bases). The CDR3 DNA reads TGCAGCGTTGAGCGGACACCTATGAACACTGAAGCTTTCTTT. This codes for CSVERTPMNTEAFF.